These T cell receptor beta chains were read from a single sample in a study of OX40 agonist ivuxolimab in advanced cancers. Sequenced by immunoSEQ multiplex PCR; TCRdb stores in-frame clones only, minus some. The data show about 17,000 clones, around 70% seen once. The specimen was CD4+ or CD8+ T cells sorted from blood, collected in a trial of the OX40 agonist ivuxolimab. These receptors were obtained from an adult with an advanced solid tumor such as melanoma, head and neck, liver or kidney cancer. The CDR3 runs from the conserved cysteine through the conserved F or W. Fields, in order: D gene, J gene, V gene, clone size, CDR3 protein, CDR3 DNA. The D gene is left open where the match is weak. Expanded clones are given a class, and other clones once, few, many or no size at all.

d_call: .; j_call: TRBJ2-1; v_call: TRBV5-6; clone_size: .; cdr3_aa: CASSLGSRGIYNEQFF; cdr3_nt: TGTGCCAGCAGCTTGGGGTCCCGGGGAATCTACAATGAGCAGTTCTTC
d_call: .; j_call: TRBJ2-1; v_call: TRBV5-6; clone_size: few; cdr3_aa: CASSLVGGSSYNEQFF; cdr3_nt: TGTGCCAGCAGCTTGGTCGGGGGTAGCTCCTACAATGAGCAGTTCTTC
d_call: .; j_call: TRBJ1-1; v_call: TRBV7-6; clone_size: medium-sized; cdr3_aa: CASSFDMNTEAFF; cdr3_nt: TGTGCCAGCAGCTTCGACATGAACACTGAAGCTTTCTTT
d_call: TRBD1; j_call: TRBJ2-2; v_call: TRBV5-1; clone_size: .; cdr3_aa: CASSFPQGNKNTGELFF; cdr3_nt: TGCGCCAGCAGCTTCCCACAGGGGAATAAGAACACCGGGGAGCTGTTTTTT
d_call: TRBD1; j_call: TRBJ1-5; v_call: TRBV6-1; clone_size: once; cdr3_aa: CASSARWTGVARINQPQHF; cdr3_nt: TGTGCCAGCAGTGCACGGTGGACAGGCGTCGCCCGAATTAATCAGCCCCAGCATTTT
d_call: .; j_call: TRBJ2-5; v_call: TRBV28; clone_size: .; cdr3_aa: CASSLLGGRAGTQYF; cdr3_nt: TGTGCCAGCAGTTTATTAGGAGGGCGGGCGGGGACCCAGTACTTC
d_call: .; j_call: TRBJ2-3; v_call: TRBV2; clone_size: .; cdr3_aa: CASSGGGGDLDTQYF; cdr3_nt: TGTGCCAGCAGTGGAGGTGGGGGCGACCTCGATACGCAGTATTTT
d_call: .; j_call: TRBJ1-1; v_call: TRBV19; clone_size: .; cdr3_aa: CASTPTQRGTEAFF; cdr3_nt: TGTGCCAGTACTCCTACTCAGCGGGGTACTGAAGCTTTCTTT
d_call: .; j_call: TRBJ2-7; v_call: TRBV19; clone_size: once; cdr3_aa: CASSIDGYEQYF; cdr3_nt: TGTGCCAGTAGTATAGACGGATACGAGCAGTACTTC
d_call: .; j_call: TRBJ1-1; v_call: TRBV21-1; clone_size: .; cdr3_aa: CASSNPERHTEAFF; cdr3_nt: TGTGCCAGCAGCAACCCTGAAAGGCACACTGAAGCTTTCTTT
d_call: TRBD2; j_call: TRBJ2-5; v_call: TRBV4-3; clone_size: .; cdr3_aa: CASSQDSKRGGTRQTQYF; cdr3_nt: TGCGCCAGCAGCCAAGATAGCAAGCGGGGGGGCACAAGGCAGACCCAGTACTTC
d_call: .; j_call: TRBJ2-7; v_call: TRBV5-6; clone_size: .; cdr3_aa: CASSGGDEQYF; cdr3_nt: TGTGCCAGCAGCGGAGGCGACGAGCAGTACTTC
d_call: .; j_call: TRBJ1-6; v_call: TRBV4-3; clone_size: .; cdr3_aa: CASSQIRSSYNSPLHF; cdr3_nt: TGCGCCAGCAGCCAAATTAGGAGCTCCTATAATTCACCCCTCCACTTT
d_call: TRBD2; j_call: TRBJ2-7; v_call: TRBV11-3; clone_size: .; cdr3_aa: CASKPGLAVIYEQYF; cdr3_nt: TGTGCCAGCAAACCGGGACTAGCGGTTATCTACGAGCAGTACTTC
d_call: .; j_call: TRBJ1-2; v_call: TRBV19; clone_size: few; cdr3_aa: CASSMRGLLGAYTF; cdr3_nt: TGTGCCAGTAGTATGAGGGGACTCCTGGGCGCCTACACCTTC
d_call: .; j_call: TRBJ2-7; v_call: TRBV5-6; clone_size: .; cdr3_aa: CASSLSYSYEQYF; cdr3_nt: TGTGCCAGCAGCTTGTCGTACTCCTACGAGCAGTACTTC
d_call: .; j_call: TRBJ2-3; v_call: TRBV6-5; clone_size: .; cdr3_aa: CASRLDSTDTQYF; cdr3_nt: TGTGCCAGCCGCCTCGATAGCACAGATACGCAGTATTTT
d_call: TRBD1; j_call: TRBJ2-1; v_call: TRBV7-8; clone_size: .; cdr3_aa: CASSPRDSLFYNEQFF; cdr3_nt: TGTGCCAGCAGCCCCCGGGACAGCCTTTTCTACAATGAGCAGTTCTTC
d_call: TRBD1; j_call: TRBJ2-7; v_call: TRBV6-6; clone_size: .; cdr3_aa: CASSKTGGPHEQYF; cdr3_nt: TGTGCCAGCAGTAAGACAGGGGGCCCCCACGAGCAGTACTTC
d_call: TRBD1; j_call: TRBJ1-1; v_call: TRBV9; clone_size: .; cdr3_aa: CASSDSKMGQGAEAFF; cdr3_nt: TGTGCCAGCAGCGATTCTAAAATGGGACAGGGGGCTGAAGCTTTCTTT
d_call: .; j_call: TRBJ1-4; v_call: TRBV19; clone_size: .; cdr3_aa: CASSKPGNINEKLFF; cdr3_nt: TGTGCCAGTAGTAAGCCAGGGAATATTAATGAAAAACTGTTTTTT
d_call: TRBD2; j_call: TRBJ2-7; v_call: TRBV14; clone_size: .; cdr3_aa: CASSQGSGAYEQYF; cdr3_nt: TGTGCCAGCAGCCAAGGTAGCGGGGCCTACGAGCAGTACTTC
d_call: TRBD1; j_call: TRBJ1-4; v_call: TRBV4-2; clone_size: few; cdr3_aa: CASSQDRLLGRDSKKLFF; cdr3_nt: TGTGCCAGCAGCCAAGATCGCTTGTTGGGCAGGGACAGCAAAAAACTGTTTTTT
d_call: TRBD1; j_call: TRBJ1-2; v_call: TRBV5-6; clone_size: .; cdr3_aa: CASSSGGGRVYTF; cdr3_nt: TGTGCCAGCAGCTCAGGGGGCGGACGGGTCTACACCTTC
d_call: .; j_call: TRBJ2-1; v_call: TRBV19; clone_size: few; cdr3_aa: CASSIGQTYNEQFF; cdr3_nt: TGTGCCAGTAGTATTGGCCAAACTTACAATGAGCAGTTCTTC